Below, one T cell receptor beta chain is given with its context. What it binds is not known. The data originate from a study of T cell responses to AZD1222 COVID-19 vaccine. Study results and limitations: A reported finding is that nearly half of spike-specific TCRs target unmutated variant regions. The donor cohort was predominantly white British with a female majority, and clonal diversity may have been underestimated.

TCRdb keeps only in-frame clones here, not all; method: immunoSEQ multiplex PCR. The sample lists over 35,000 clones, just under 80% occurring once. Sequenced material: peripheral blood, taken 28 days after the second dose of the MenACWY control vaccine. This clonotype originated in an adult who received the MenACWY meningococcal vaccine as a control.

DNA of the CDR3: TGTGCCAGCAGCCCTTTGGGCGAGCGCCCAGATACGCAGTATTTT. Protein sequence: CASSPLGERPDTQYF. The rearrangement uses TRBV27 and TRBJ2-3; D remains ambiguous. Per germline, CDR1 MNHEY and CDR2 SMNVEV (reference sequence). Trimming stripped 6 bases from V and 4 bases from J, with 17 bases between. CDR3 length: 15 residues.